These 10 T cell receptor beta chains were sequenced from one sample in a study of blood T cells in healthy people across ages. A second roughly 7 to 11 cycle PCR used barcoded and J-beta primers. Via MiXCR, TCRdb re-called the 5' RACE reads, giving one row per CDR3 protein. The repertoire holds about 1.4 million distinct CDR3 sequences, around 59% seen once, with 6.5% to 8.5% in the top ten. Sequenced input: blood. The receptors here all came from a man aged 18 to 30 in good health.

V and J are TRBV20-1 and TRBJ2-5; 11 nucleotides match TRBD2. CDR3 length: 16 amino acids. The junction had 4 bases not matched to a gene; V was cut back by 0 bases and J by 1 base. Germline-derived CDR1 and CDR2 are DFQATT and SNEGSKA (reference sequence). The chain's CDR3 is CSARDRLAGFQETQYF. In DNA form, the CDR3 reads TGCAGTGCTAGAGATCGACTAGCGGGGTTCCAAGAGACCCAGTACTTC.

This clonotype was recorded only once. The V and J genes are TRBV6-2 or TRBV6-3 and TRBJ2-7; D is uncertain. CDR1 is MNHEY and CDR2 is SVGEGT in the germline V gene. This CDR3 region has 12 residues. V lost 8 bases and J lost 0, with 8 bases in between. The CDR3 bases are TGTGCCAGCGCGCACGGCTCCTACGAGCAGTACTTC. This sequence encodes CASAHGSYEQYF.

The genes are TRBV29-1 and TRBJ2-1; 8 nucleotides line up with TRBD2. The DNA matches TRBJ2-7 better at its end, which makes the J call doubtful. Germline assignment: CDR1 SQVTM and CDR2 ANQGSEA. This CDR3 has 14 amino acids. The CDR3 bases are TGCAGCGTTGAGGGAGCGGGAGCCTACAATGAGCAGTACTTC. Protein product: CSVEGAGAYNEQYF.

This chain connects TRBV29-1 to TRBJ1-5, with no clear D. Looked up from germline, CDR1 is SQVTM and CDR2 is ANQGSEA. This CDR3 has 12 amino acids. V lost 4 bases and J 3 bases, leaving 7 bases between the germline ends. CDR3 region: CSVGDNNQPQHF. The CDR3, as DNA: TGCAGCGTTGGAGACAACAATCAGCCCCAGCATTTT. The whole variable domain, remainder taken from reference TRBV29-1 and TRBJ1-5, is SAVISQKPSRDICQRGTSLTIQCQVDSQVTMMFWYRQQPGQSLTLIATANQGSEATYESGFVIDKFPISRPNLTFSTLTVSNMSPEDSSIYLCSVGDNNQPQHFGDGTRLSIL.

The CDR3 DNA is TGTGCCAGCAGCACCCAGGAAAGGTCCTACAATGAGCAGTTCTTC. Its translation is CASSTQERSYNEQFF. The J gene is TRBJ2-1, the V gene TRBV3-1, with D unclear. Trimming pared 5 bases from V and 1 base from J, leaving 12 bases between. Germline V CDR1 and CDR2: LGHDT, YNNKEL (reference sequence). CDR3 length: 15 residues.

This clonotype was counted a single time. The chain's CDR3 is CASSIGRTETEAFF. CDR3 bases: TGTGCCAGCAGCATAGGACGGACTGAGACTGAAGCTTTCTTT. The rearrangement uses TRBV21-1 and TRBJ1-1. TRBV21-1 is assigned pseudogene status. This CDR3 is built from 14 residues.

CDR3 bases: TGTGCCAGCAGTGTACCTCTAGGGGTCCTCAACACAGATACGCAGTATTTT. It specifies CASSVPLGVLNTDTQYF. J is TRBJ2-3 and V is TRBV28; perhaps TRBD1 as D (5 bases). The length of the CDR3 is 17 residues. The V and J ends lost 5 bases and 2 bases respectively, with 20 bases between them. The germline V gene encodes CDR1 MDHEN and CDR2 SYDVKM.

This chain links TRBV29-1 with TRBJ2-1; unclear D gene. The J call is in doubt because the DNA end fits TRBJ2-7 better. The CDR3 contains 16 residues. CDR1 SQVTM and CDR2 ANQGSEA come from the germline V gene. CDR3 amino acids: CSVLAPVGIGGNEQYF. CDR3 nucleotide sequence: TGCAGCGTTCTGGCCCCAGTAGGAATCGGCGGCAATGAGCAGTACTTC.

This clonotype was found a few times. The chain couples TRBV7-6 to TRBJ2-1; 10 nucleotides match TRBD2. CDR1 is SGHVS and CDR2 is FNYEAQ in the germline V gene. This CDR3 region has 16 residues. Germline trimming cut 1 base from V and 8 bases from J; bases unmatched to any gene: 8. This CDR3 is CASSLGLAGELYEQFF. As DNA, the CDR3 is TGTGCCAGCAGCTTAGGGCTAGCGGGAGAACTGTATGAGCAGTTCTTC. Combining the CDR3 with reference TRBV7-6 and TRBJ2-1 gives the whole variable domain GAGVSQSPRYKVTKRGQDVALRCDPISGHVSLYWYRQALGQGPEFLTYFNYEAQQDKSGLPNDRFSAERPEGSISTLTIQRTEQRDSAMYRCASSLGLAGELYEQFFGPGTRLTVL.

This CDR3 is CASSYSTGEWETQYF. CDR3 in DNA: TGTGCCAGCAGTTACTCGACAGGGGAGTGGGAGACCCAGTACTTC. The chain is built from TRBV6-5 and TRBJ2-4; 8 bases match TRBD1. The DNA end is a closer match to TRBJ2-5, so the J assignment may be wrong. Per the germline V gene, CDR1 is MNHEY and CDR2 is SVGAGI. The length of the CDR3 is 15 residues.